Listed below are T cell receptor beta chains from one sample, sequenced in a study of response to subunit inactivated influenza vaccine. Using its own MiXCR run on the RT-PCR reads, TCRdb lists one record per CDR3 protein. The table lists 600,000 to 850,000 distinct CDR3 sequences, around 15% of them singletons. The input for sequencing was PBMCs from blood, taken 14 to 15 days before vaccination. Receptors originate from a man aged 45-60 years who received an inactivated influenza vaccine. Both conserved end residues are part of each CDR3. The order of the fields is D gene, V gene, J gene, clone size, CDR3 protein, CDR3 DNA. A D gene is named only where the DNA matches it firmly. Clone size is not always given. Where it is, it says once, few, many or a class for expanded clones.

d_gene: TRBD1
v_gene: TRBV6-1
j_gene: TRBJ1-3
abundance: -
CDR3aa: CASSRQGPKRSGNTIYF
CDR3nt: TGTGCCAGCAGTCGACAGGGGCCAAAACGATCTGGAAACACCATATATTTT

d_gene: -
v_gene: TRBV29-1
j_gene: TRBJ2-5
abundance: few
CDR3aa: CSVPGRNQETQYF
CDR3nt: TGCAGCGTTCCGGGACGGAACCAAGAGACCCAGTACTTC

d_gene: -
v_gene: TRBV12-3/TRBV12-4
j_gene: TRBJ1-4
abundance: few
CDR3aa: CASSSPPSGSKNEKLFF
CDR3nt: TGTGCCAGCAGTTCCCCCCCGTCGGGGTCTAAAAATGAAAAACTGTTTTTT

d_gene: -
v_gene: TRBV29-1
j_gene: TRBJ2-1
abundance: -
CDR3aa: CSVLGAEGPEYNEQFF
CDR3nt: TGCAGCGTTCTAGGGGCCGAGGGCCCAGAATACAATGAGCAGTTCTTC

d_gene: -
v_gene: TRBV28
j_gene: TRBJ1-1
abundance: -
CDR3aa: CASSFRARLNTEAFF
CDR3nt: TGTGCCAGCAGTTTTAGGGCCAGACTTAACACTGAAGCTTTCTTT

d_gene: -
v_gene: TRBV5-1
j_gene: TRBJ2-1
abundance: -
CDR3aa: CASSSGVLGNEQFF
CDR3nt: TGCGCCAGCAGTTCAGGGGTCTTAGGCAATGAGCAGTTCTTC

d_gene: -
v_gene: TRBV24-1
j_gene: TRBJ2-2
abundance: few
CDR3aa: CATSSWRLNTGELFF
CDR3nt: TGTGCCACCAGTTCGTGGCGTTTGAACACCGGGGAGCTGTTTTTT

d_gene: -
v_gene: TRBV12-3/TRBV12-4
j_gene: TRBJ1-3
abundance: -
CDR3aa: CASRGVTGNTIYF
CDR3nt: TGTGCCAGCAGAGGGGTTACTGGAAACACCATATATTTT

d_gene: -
v_gene: TRBV18
j_gene: TRBJ1-5
abundance: few
CDR3aa: CASSTGQSSNQPQHF
CDR3nt: TGTGCCAGCTCAACTGGACAATCCAGCAATCAGCCCCAGCATTTT

d_gene: TRBD2
v_gene: TRBV12-3/TRBV12-4
j_gene: TRBJ2-1
abundance: many
CDR3aa: CASRPGTSGRSGEQFF
CDR3nt: TGTGCCAGCAGACCGGGGACTAGCGGGAGGAGTGGGGAGCAGTTCTTC